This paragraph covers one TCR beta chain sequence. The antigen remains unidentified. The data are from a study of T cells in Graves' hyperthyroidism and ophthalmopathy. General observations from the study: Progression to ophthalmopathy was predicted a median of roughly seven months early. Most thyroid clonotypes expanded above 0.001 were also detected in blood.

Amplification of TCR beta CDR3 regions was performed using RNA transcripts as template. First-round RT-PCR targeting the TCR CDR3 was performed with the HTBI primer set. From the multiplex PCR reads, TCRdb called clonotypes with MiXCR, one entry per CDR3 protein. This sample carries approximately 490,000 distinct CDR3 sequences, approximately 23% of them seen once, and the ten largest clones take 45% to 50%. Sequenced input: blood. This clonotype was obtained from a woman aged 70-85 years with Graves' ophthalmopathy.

The CDR3 region is CSATWPNRVDNSPLHF. CDR3 coding DNA: TGCAGTGCTACATGGCCTAACAGGGTGGATAATTCACCCCTCCACTTT. The J gene is TRBJ1-6, the V gene TRBV20-1, with a possible D match to TRBD1 (6 bases). CDR3 size: 16 residues. Germline V gene lookup returns CDR1 DFQATT and CDR2 SNEGSKA (reference sequence). Deletions cut 4 bases from V and 5 bases from J, with 18 bases between.